This T cell receptor beta chain was identified in a study of control samples from healthy donors and cancer patients. Repertoires were generated with immunoSEQ multiplex PCR, while TCRdb's copy carries only in-frame clones and drops some. The data show 80,000 or so clones, 80% to 95% seen once. The V gene's germline CDR1 is MDHEN and CDR2 SYDVKM. The J segment lost 6 bases and the V segment lost 8 bases, leaving 8 bases of the junction unmatched. This CDR3 is 13 amino acids long. The J gene is TRBJ1-2, the V gene TRBV28, with 8 bases that match TRBD1. Sequencing input: blood. The origin of this receptor is a woman in her sixties or seventies in good health. This CDR3 is CASLQGGEDGYTF. The CDR3, as DNA: TGTGCCAGCTTACAGGGGGGGGAGGATGGCTACACCTTC.